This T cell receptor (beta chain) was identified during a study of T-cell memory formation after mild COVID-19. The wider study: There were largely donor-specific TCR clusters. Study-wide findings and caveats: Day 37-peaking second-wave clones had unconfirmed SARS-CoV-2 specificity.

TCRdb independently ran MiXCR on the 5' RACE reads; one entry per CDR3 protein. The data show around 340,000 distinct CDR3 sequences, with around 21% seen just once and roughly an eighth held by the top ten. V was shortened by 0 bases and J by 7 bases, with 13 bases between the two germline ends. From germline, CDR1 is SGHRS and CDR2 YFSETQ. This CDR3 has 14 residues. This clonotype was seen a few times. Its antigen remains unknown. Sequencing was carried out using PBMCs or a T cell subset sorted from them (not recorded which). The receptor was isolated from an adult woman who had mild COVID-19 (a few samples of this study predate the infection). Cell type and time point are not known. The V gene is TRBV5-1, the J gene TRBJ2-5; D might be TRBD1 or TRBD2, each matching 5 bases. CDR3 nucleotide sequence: TGCGCCAGCAGCTTGGGTCGGGGCCCGATGACCCAGTACTTC. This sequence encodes CASSLGRGPMTQYF.